The 20 T cell receptor beta chains in this list originate from one sample, sequenced in a study of blood T cells in healthy people across ages. It was with a sample-barcoded 5' primer and a J-beta primer mix that a second PCR of about 7 to 12 cycles was run. MiXCR, run by TCRdb on the 5' RACE reads, gives a single entry per CDR3 protein. The data hold fewer than 600,000 distinct CDR3 sequences, with about 28% observed a single time. The sample also formed part of further work on T cells of mothers and their children.

The sample taken for sequencing was blood. These TCRs come from a boy aged 2 to 9 in good health.

In its sample, this clonotype was seen a few times. The chain has TRBV5-1 and TRBJ1-2; no firm D call. V was trimmed by 4 bases and J by 0 bases, leaving 13 bases between them. This CDR3 comprises 15 residues. CDR1 and CDR2 from the germline V gene are SGHRS and YFSETQ. CDR3 sequence: CASSVEITPNYGYTF. The CDR3 DNA sequence: TGCGCCAGCAGCGTTGAGATCACCCCTAACTATGGCTACACCTTC. Full variable domain (outside the CDR3, taken from reference TRBV5-1 and TRBJ1-2): KAGVTQTPRYLIKTRGQQVTLSCSPISGHRSVSWYQQTPGQGLQFLFEYFSETQRNKGNFPGRFSGRQFSNSRSEMNVSTLELGDSALYLCASSVEITPNYGYTFGSGTRLTVV.

The rearrangement links TRBV25-1 to TRBJ1-1; 9 bases are shared with TRBD1. Germline trimming cut 7 bases from V and 1 base from J; bases unmatched to any gene: 1. CDR1 is MGHDK and CDR2 is SYGVNS in the germline V gene. This CDR3 is built from 13 residues. CDR3 region: CASTGQGNTEAFF. CDR3 coding DNA: TGTGCCAGCACGGGACAGGGGAACACTGAAGCTTTCTTT.

This clonotype was detected once. The CDR3 carries no conserved terminal phenylalanine or tryptophan, so it likely arises from a read error. The CDR3 reads CASSLSPQGWAFC. The CDR3 region has the DNA TGTGCCAGCAGTTTATCCCCCCAGGGGTGGGCTTTCTGT. The rearrangement joins TRBV12-3 or TRBV12-4 to TRBJ1-1, with a possible D match to TRBD1 (6 bases). This CDR3 is 13 amino acids long. Trimming pared 2 bases from V and 11 bases from J, leaving 15 bases between.

This clonotype was counted many times. This chain links TRBV20-1 with TRBJ2-7; TRBD1 or TRBD2 may be the D gene (5 bases each). V was cut by 1 base and J by 2 bases, with 12 bases left in between. This CDR3 has 14 residues. Germline lookup yields CDR1 DFQATT and CDR2 SNEGSKA (reference sequence). In nucleotides, the CDR3 is TGCAGTGCTAGAGGGGGGACCTACCCCTACGAGCAGTACTTC. Its protein product is CSARGGTYPYEQYF.

V and J are TRBV28 and TRBJ2-2; 9 bases align to TRBD1. With V trimmed by 5 bases and J by 6 bases, 7 bases remained unmatched. From germline, CDR1 is MDHEN and CDR2 SYDVKM. This CDR3 spans 15 amino acids. The CDR3 sequence is CASSPGTGKAGELFF. CDR3 DNA: TGTGCCAGCAGTCCAGGGACAGGGAAGGCCGGGGAGCTGTTTTTT.

This clonotype was seen more than once but under ten times. The rearrangement links TRBV5-1 to TRBJ1-4, with a possible D match to TRBD1 (6 bases). The CDR3 has 14 amino acids. Germline values: CDR1 SGHRS, CDR2 YFSETQ. V was clipped by 2 bases and J by 4 bases, with 9 bases between them. CDR3 residues: CASSFGGLNEKLFF. DNA for the CDR3: TGCGCCAGCAGCTTCGGGGGCCTTAATGAAAAACTGTTTTTT.

This clonotype came up a few times. The chain couples TRBV18 to TRBJ2-3; 7 positions match TRBD1. Germline V CDR1 and CDR2: KGHSH, LQKENI. Trimming took 5 bases from V and 7 from J; bases not matched to a gene: 9. The CDR3 is 14 amino acids. CDR3 nucleotides: TGTGCCAGCTCAGCGACAGGGACCGGGAATACGCAGTATTTT. Its translation is CASSATGTGNTQYF.

The gene calls are TRBV6-6 and TRBJ1-1; 9 nucleotides agree with TRBD1. The CDR3 has 15 amino acids. Germline trimming cut 5 bases from V and 4 bases from J; bases unmatched to any gene: 8. Germline values: CDR1 MNHNY, CDR2 SVGAGI (reference sequence). CDR3 DNA: TGTGCCAGCAGTCCGCCGGGACAGGGACCCACTGAAGCTTTCTTT. Translating it yields CASSPPGQGPTEAFF.

The chain couples TRBV6-1 to TRBJ1-5; the D is unclear. The V end lost 7 bases, the J end lost 0 bases, and 16 bases lay between the germline ends. The CDR3 consists of 16 residues. From germline, CDR1 is MNHNS and CDR2 SASEGT. The CDR3 region is CASNRGSEVSNQPQHF. Here the CDR3 DNA reads TGTGCCAGCAACAGAGGCAGCGAGGTTAGCAATCAGCCCCAGCATTTT.

Ten or more counts support this clonotype. This chain joins TRBV13 and TRBJ1-2, with 7 nucleotides matching TRBD1. The CDR3 loop spans 14 amino acids. Germline CDR1 reads PRHDT; CDR2 reads FYEKMQ (reference sequence). With V trimmed by 0 bases and J by 2 bases, 0 bases remained unmatched. Written as DNA, the CDR3 is TGTGCCAGCAGCTTAGGGACAGGGAACTATGGCTACACCTTC. It is translated as CASSLGTGNYGYTF.

This clonotype was seen more than once but under ten times. The rearrangement links TRBV4-3 to TRBJ2-3; 7 positions match TRBD2. The CDR3 runs 14 residues. V gave up 4 bases and J gave up 4 bases; unmatched junction bases: 5. Per germline, CDR1 LGHNA and CDR2 YSLEER. Here the CDR3 DNA reads TGCGCCAGCAGCCCGGGAGGACGCCCAGATACGCAGTATTTT. Amino acids: CASSPGGRPDTQYF.

The chain carries TRBV6-5 and TRBJ2-2, with unresolved D. The V end was cut by 2 bases, the J end by 4 bases, with 8 bases between. The germline V gene encodes CDR1 MNHEY and CDR2 SVGAGI. The CDR3 runs 14 residues. The CDR3 region has the DNA TGTGCCAGCAGTTACCTGTTGTCCACCGGGGAGCTGTTTTTT. Amino acids: CASSYLLSTGELFF.

This clonotype was seen more than once but under ten times. The rearrangement joins TRBV19 to TRBJ2-7; possible D gene TRBD1, 5 bases. In germline, CDR1 is LNHDA, CDR2 SQIVND (reference sequence). Trimming stripped 5 bases from V and 2 bases from J, with 16 bases between. The CDR3 totals 15 residues. The CDR3 DNA is TGTGCCAGTAGTGTGACAGCTGATGGGCCCTACGAGCAGTACTTC. Its translation: CASSVTADGPYEQYF.

The chain joins TRBV29-1 to TRBJ1-2; D remains ambiguous. CDR1 is SQVTM, CDR2 ANQGSEA, per germline. The CDR3 sequence is 12 residues long. Trimming took off 7 bases at V and 0 bases at J, with 9 bases between the two ends. The CDR3 DNA reads as TGCAGCGCTTTGCTAACTAACTATGGCTACACCTTC. Translated, it gives CSALLTNYGYTF. Using reference TRBV29-1 and TRBJ1-2 for the parts outside the CDR3, the full variable domain is SAVISQKPSRDICQRGTSLTIQCQVDSQVTMMFWYRQQPGQSLTLIATANQGSEATYESGFVIDKFPISRPNLTFSTLTVSNMSPEDSSIYLCSALLTNYGYTFGSGTRLTVV.

V is TRBV9 and J is TRBJ2-7; unclear D gene. The V end lost 0 bases, the J end lost 4 bases, and 5 bases lay between the germline ends. From germline, CDR1 is SGDLS and CDR2 YYNGEE. This CDR3 has 12 residues. The CDR3, as DNA: TGTGCCAGCAGCGTAGACGGATACGAGCAGTACTTC. Residues: CASSVDGYEQYF.

CDR3 bases: TGTGCCAGCAGCCCCTGGACAAGAGAGACCCAGTACTTC. It specifies CASSPWTRETQYF. The chain links TRBV3-1 to TRBJ2-5; the D gene is possibly TRBD1 (5 bases). V was cut by 4 bases and J by 4 bases, with 10 bases left in between. Per the germline V gene, CDR1 is LGHDT and CDR2 is YNNKEL (reference sequence). This CDR3 has 13 residues.

The chain uses TRBV30 and TRBJ1-5; 8 positions match TRBD1. Per the germline V gene, CDR1 is GTSNPN and CDR2 is SVGIG (reference sequence). The CDR3 covers 15 residues. V shed 4 bases and J 1 base; nucleotides not matched to a gene: 6. The CDR3 DNA is TGTGCCTGGAATCAGGGGGCTTGGAGCAATCAGCCCCAGCATTTT. Its protein is CAWNQGAWSNQPQHF.

The CDR3 DNA is TGTGCTAGTGGTAGCGGGGGGGTCAATGAGCAGTTCTTC. It encodes CASGSGGVNEQFF. J is TRBJ2-1 and V is TRBV12-5, with 10 bases fitting TRBD2. CDR1 is LGHNT, CDR2 FRNRAP, per germline. The length of the CDR3 is 13 residues. J gave up 6 bases and V 5 bases, and 1 base lay outside the gene matches. The whole variable domain, remainder taken from reference TRBV12-5 and TRBJ2-1, is DARVTQTPRHKVTEMGQEVTMRCQPILGHNTVFWYRQTMMQGLELLAYFRNRAPLDDSGMPKDRFSAEMPDATLATLKIQPSEPRDSAVYFCASGSGGVNEQFFGPGTRLTVL.

For this clonotype: Compared with germline, one end of the junction differs, possibly owing to a read error. The chain carries TRBV10-2 and TRBJ2-3; D remains ambiguous. The germline CDR1 and CDR2 sequences are WSHSY and SAAADI. The CDR3 totals 11 residues. DNA for the CDR3: TGCGCCTGCAGTACACCTAATACGCAGTATTTT. Translation: CACSTPNTQYF.

This clonotype has just a few counts. The chain employs TRBV10-3 and TRBJ2-5, with D unclear. Germline CDR1 ENHRY, CDR2 SYGVKD. V lost 0 bases, J lost 2 bases, and 10 bases lay in between. This CDR3 comprises 15 residues. CDR3 DNA: TGTGCCATCAGTGAGTCGAGTATGGCGCAAGAGACCCAGTACTTC. Translating gives CAISESSMAQETQYF.